The 24 T cell receptor beta chains listed next were all sequenced from one sample in a study of blood T cell repertoires in COVID-19. TCRdb keeps only in-frame clones here, not all; method: immunoSEQ multiplex PCR. The data show around 270,000 clones, around four fifths seen once. Sequencing was performed on peripheral blood. These receptors came from a man aged 60-69 years with acute or convalescent COVID-19.

V and J are TRBV30 and TRBJ2-5; TRBD2 agrees at 8 bases. The CDR3 has 13 residues. Germline V gene lookup returns CDR1 GTSNPN and CDR2 SVGIG (reference sequence). V lost 3 bases to trimming and J lost 5 bases; unmatched junction nucleotides: 5. This CDR3 is CAWSGGVRETQYF. For the CDR3, the DNA is TGTGCCTGGAGCGGGGGGGTCCGGGAGACCCAGTACTTC.

Here the CDR3 reads CASSERVADTQYF. In DNA, the CDR3 is TGCGCCAGCAGTGAAAGAGTCGCAGATACGCAGTATTTT. The chain carries TRBV10-1 and TRBJ2-3; unclear D gene. The V gene lost 3 bases and the J gene lost 4 bases, with 8 bases spanning the gap. Germline V CDR1 and CDR2: WNHNN, SYGVQD (reference sequence). CDR3 length: 13 amino acids.

The chain combines TRBV11-2 with TRBJ2-7; 8 bases align to TRBD2. Germline assignment: CDR1 SGHAT and CDR2 FQNNGV. The CDR3 totals 17 residues. The V gene end was trimmed by 2 bases and the J gene end by 3 bases; junction bases not matched to a gene: 12. The CDR3 reads CASSLNPSSGRNYEQYF. CDR3 sequence (DNA): TGTGCCAGCAGCTTAAACCCCTCTAGCGGGCGCAACTACGAGCAGTACTTC.

CDR3: CASSETGHEKLFF. CDR3 nucleotides: TGTGCCAGCTCGGAGACAGGCCACGAAAAACTGTTTTTT. This rearrangement joins TRBV2 to TRBJ1-4, with D possibly matching TRBD1 (6 bases). Germline assignment: CDR1 SNHLY and CDR2 FYNNEI. CDR3 length: 13 residues. Trimming removed 8 bases from V and 8 bases from J, with 15 bases in between.

This clone was found once. The rearrangement links TRBV18 to TRBJ2-5; 8 nucleotides match TRBD2. The CDR3 totals 16 residues. Germline V gene lookup returns CDR1 KGHSH and CDR2 LQKENI. Unmatched junction bases numbered 8, after V lost 1 base and J lost 4 bases. This CDR3 is CASSPRGGPSGETQYF. The CDR3 DNA reads as TGTGCCAGCTCACCACGCGGGGGGCCTAGCGGAGAGACCCAGTACTTC.

The CDR3 protein is CASSYSFTYEQYF. CDR3 DNA: TGTGCCAGCAGCTACAGTTTCACCTACGAGCAGTACTTC. The gene calls are TRBV5-4 and TRBJ2-7; no firm D call. This CDR3 is 13 amino acids long. CDR1 and CDR2 (germline): SGHNT, YYREEE (reference sequence). V was cut by 3 bases and J by 2 bases, with 9 bases left in between.

The chain is built from TRBV19 and TRBJ1-4; no clear D gene. The germline V gene has CDR1 LNHDA and CDR2 SQIVND (reference sequence). The CDR3 runs to 15 residues. The V gene lost 6 bases and the J gene lost 3 bases, with 14 bases spanning the gap. The CDR3 sequence is CASRDSGRPNEKLFF. Written as DNA, the CDR3 is TGTGCCAGTAGGGATTCCGGCAGGCCTAATGAAAAACTGTTTTTT.

This clone was observed a few times. The genes are TRBV20-1 and TRBJ2-5; 12 bases are shared with TRBD2. The CDR3 has 15 residues. The ends lost 3 bases at V and 5 bases at J; junction bases unmatched: 7. Germline-derived CDR1 and CDR2 are DFQATT and SNEGSKA (reference sequence). For the CDR3, the DNA is TGCAGTGCTAGTGCTAGCGGGGGGGCTGGTGAGACCCAGTACTTC. Amino acid sequence: CSASASGGAGETQYF.

CDR3: CASSFQKPGLATYEQYF. The CDR3, as DNA: TGTGCCAGCAGCTTCCAGAAACCGGGACTAGCGACCTACGAGCAGTACTTC. This rearrangement joins TRBV7-9 to TRBJ2-7, with TRBD2 matching over 10 bases. This CDR3 has 17 amino acids. The trim removed 3 bases at V and 2 bases at J, leaving 10 bases unmatched. Germline loops: CDR1 SEHNR, CDR2 FQNEAQ (reference sequence).

This clone was detected only once. The chain couples TRBV6-5 to TRBJ1-4, with D possibly TRBD1 on 6 matching bases. Looked up from germline, CDR1 is MNHEY and CDR2 is SVGAGI. The V end lost 0 bases, the J end lost 6 bases, and 11 bases lay between the germline ends. The CDR3 consists of 15 residues. The CDR3 loop reads CASSYSGQKDEKLFF. The CDR3 coding sequence is TGTGCCAGCAGTTACTCGGGACAAAAAGATGAAAAACTGTTTTTT.

The chain joins TRBV9 to TRBJ2-3; 7 nucleotides line up with TRBD2. V dropped 0 bases and J dropped 5; count of bases not matched to a gene: 9. Germline CDR1 and CDR2: SGDLS and YYNGEE. This CDR3 comprises 16 residues. The CDR3 protein is CASSVEGAGRGDTQYF. The CDR3 nucleotides read TGTGCCAGCAGCGTAGAAGGGGCAGGGAGGGGAGATACGCAGTATTTT.

The rearrangement uses TRBV29-1 and TRBJ2-1; D perhaps matches TRBD1 (5 bases). V was shortened by 2 bases and J by 6 bases, with 11 bases between the two germline ends. The CDR3 spans 13 residues. CDR1 is SQVTM and CDR2 is ANQGSEA in the germline V gene. The CDR3 here is CSVELFGANEQFF. As DNA, the CDR3 is TGCAGCGTTGAACTCTTTGGGGCCAATGAGCAGTTCTTC.

The chain combines TRBV6-6 with TRBJ1-2; D call uncertain. The length of the CDR3 is 13 residues. Germline CDR1 reads MNHNY; CDR2 reads SVGAGI (reference sequence). V lost 7 bases and J lost 1, with 10 bases in between. The CDR3 nucleotides read TGTGCCAGCAATAACGGGGTTAACTATGGCTACACCTTC. Protein: CASNNGVNYGYTF.

The rearrangement links TRBV18 to TRBJ2-1, with 7 bases matching TRBD2. Germline values: CDR1 KGHSH, CDR2 LQKENI. This CDR3 region has 18 residues. Trimming at V came to 5 bases and at J to 0 bases, leaving 13 bases not matched to a gene. The CDR3 nucleotides are TGTGCCAGCTCATCTTATCCCCCTAGCGGAAGCTCCTACAATGAGCAGTTCTTC. Its translation is CASSSYPPSGSSYNEQFF. Full variable domain (outside the CDR3, taken from reference TRBV18 and TRBJ2-1): NAGVMQNPRHLVRRRGQEARLRCSPMKGHSHVYWYRQLPEEGLKFMVYLQKENIIDESGMPKERFSAEFPKEGPSILRIQQVVRGDSAAYFCASSSYPPSGSSYNEQFFGPGTRLTVL.

The sample holds one count of this clone. The CDR3 nucleotides are TGTGCCAGCAAGGACAGGAGCAATCAGCCCCAGCATTTT. Translation: CASKDRSNQPQHF. This chain uses TRBV12-3 or TRBV12-4 with TRBJ1-5; 7 bases match TRBD1. J was trimmed by 1 base and V by 7 bases; bases with no gene match: 1. The CDR3 sequence is 13 residues long.

The chain joins TRBV7-9 to TRBJ2-7; D perhaps matches TRBD2 (5 bases). CDR3 length: 16 residues. Germline-derived CDR1 and CDR2 are SEHNR and FQNEAQ (reference sequence). V dropped 8 bases and J dropped 2 bases, with 22 bases sitting between them. The chain's CDR3 is CASSPRERTDTYEQYF. CDR3 bases: TGTGCCAGCTCCCCCCGGGAAAGGACGGATACCTACGAGCAGTACTTC.

The J gene is TRBJ1-6, the V gene TRBV27, with D perhaps TRBD1 (5 bases). V lost 5 bases to trimming and J lost 8 bases, with 13 bases between them. This CDR3 has 14 residues. Germline V gives CDR1 MNHEY, CDR2 SMNVEV (reference sequence). CDR3 sequence (DNA): TGTGCCAGCAGTCCCAGGCAGGGATATTCACCCCTCCACTTT. It codes for CASSPRQGYSPLHF.

In its sample, this clone was seen once. The chain has TRBV27 and TRBJ2-1; 12 bases are shared with TRBD2. Germline-derived CDR1 and CDR2 are MNHEY and SMNVEV (reference sequence). This CDR3 spans 17 amino acids. The trim removed 3 bases at V and 4 bases at J, leaving 7 bases unmatched. The CDR3 spells CASSLLAGGPRYNEQFF. For the CDR3, the DNA is TGTGCCAGCAGTTTGCTAGCGGGAGGGCCGCGGTACAATGAGCAGTTCTTC.

The genes are TRBV4-3 and TRBJ1-1, with D perhaps TRBD1 (5 bases). Germline assignment: CDR1 LGHNA and CDR2 YSLEER. The CDR3 is made up of 14 amino acids. Trimming cost V 1 base and J 2 bases, with 8 bases left between them. The CDR3: CASSQATVNTEAFF. CDR3 nucleotide sequence: TGCGCCAGCAGCCAAGCGACAGTAAACACTGAAGCTTTCTTT.

This clone was observed once. J is TRBJ2-1 and V is TRBV9; 10 bases match TRBD2. J gave up 3 bases and V 3 bases, and 18 bases lay outside the gene matches. CDR1 and CDR2 (germline): SGDLS, YYNGEE. This CDR3 has 20 amino acids. CDR3 sequence reads: CASSARGLGGTSGIYNEQFF. CDR3 nucleotide sequence: TGTGCCAGCAGCGCTAGGGGGCTTGGGGGTACTAGCGGGATCTACAATGAGCAGTTCTTC.

This chain connects TRBV7-9 to TRBJ2-7; the D gene is possibly TRBD2 (6 bases). V was cut by 5 bases and J by 4 bases, with 9 bases left in between. CDR3 length: 12 residues. The germline V gene encodes CDR1 SEHNR and CDR2 FQNEAQ (reference sequence). The CDR3 region has the DNA TGTGCCAGCAGCCCTGGGGGGTACGAGCAGTACTTC. It yields the protein CASSPGGYEQYF.

V usage is TRBV9 and J usage is TRBJ2-2, with 8 bases aligning to TRBD2. There are 13 residues in the CDR3. V dropped 5 bases and J dropped 6; count of bases not matched to a gene: 3. Per germline, CDR1 SGDLS and CDR2 YYNGEE. The CDR3 protein is CASRRLASGELFF. Written as DNA, the CDR3 is TGTGCCAGCAGGCGACTAGCGTCCGGGGAGCTGTTTTTT.

This chain links TRBV21-1 with TRBJ2-2; the table names TRBD2, a call not compared with the DNA. TRBV21-1 is an annotated pseudogene. The CDR3 contains 17 residues. CDR3 sequence: CASRREREGLGAGELFF. CDR3 nucleotide sequence: TGTGCCAGCCGAAGGGAGCGGGAGGGCCTAGGGGCCGGGGAGCTGTTTTTT.

This clone was counted a single time. This chain links TRBV27 with TRBJ2-7; 10 nucleotides agree with TRBD2. The CDR3 is 17 residues long. CDR1 and CDR2 (germline): MNHEY, SMNVEV (reference sequence). The ends lost 5 bases at V and 2 bases at J; junction bases unmatched: 12. In nucleotides, the CDR3 is TGTGCCAGCAGTCGGACCTCTAGCGGGAGAGGCACCTACGAGCAGTACTTC. Encoded protein: CASSRTSSGRGTYEQYF.